Below are 26 T cell receptor beta chains sequenced from a single sample in a study of blood T cells in healthy people across ages. A second about 7 to 12 cycle PCR used barcoded and J-beta primers. TCRdb independently ran MiXCR on the 5' RACE reads; one entry per CDR3 protein. This sample has hundreds of thousands of distinct CDR3 sequences, with 29% found just once. The sample taken for sequencing was blood. The origin of the receptors is a woman of 80 years or more in good health.

Details on this clonotype: A read error may explain this, as a much larger clone is one base away. The genes are TRBV20-1 and TRBJ2-1; D ambiguous. Germline CDR1 DFQATT, CDR2 SNEGSKA (reference sequence). The CDR3 runs to 15 residues. The CDR3 DNA sequence: TGCAGTGTAGGGCAGAACCCGAGCTCCTGCAATGAGCAGTTCTTC. It translates to CSVGQNPSSCNEQFF.

This clonotype was recorded a few times. The chain carries TRBV20-1 and TRBJ1-2; D might be TRBD1 (5 bases). V lost 8 bases and J lost 6, with 19 bases in between. The CDR3 length is 13 residues. The V gene's germline CDR1 is DFQATT and CDR2 SNEGSKA (reference sequence). CDR3: CSLPNRDGHGYTF. In nucleotides, the CDR3 is TGCAGTCTCCCCAACCGGGACGGCCATGGCTACACCTTC.

The sample holds many counts of this clonotype. This sequence joins TRBV6-2 or TRBV6-3 and TRBJ2-7; D ambiguous. This CDR3 has 12 amino acids. The germline V gene has CDR1 MNHEY and CDR2 SVGEGT. Trimming removed 7 bases at V and 6 bases at J, with 13 bases between. CDR3 DNA sequence: TGTGCCAGCACCCGAGGCATATCCGAGCAGTACTTC. Protein: CASTRGISEQYF.

The rearrangement links TRBV2 to TRBJ2-1; 9 bases fit TRBD2. The J call is in doubt because the DNA end fits TRBJ2-7 better. In germline, CDR1 is SNHLY, CDR2 FYNNEI. There are 15 residues in the CDR3. The CDR3 nucleotides read TGTGCCAGCAGATTGGGCGGGGGGGTATACAATGAGCAGTACTTC. Amino acid sequence: CASRLGGGVYNEQYF.

Concerning this clonotype: This is likely a read error, given that the CDR3 carries no conserved phenylalanine or tryptophan at its end. Because the CDR3's place on the DNA is in doubt, the DNA is left out and the CDR3 is given as listed by TCRdb. This chain connects TRBV12-3 or TRBV12-4 to TRBJ2-1; the DNA was not compared with TRBD1, the D call given in the table. The CDR3 contains 14 residues when both ends are counted. The CDR3 reads CASSQSRTDPTFGS.

This clonotype appeared many times. A single base separates this from a much larger clone, so it may be a read error. CDR3 protein: CSVPDRTVSYNEQYF. In nucleotides, the CDR3 is TGCAGCGTCCCCGACCGGACAGTCTCCTACAATGAGCAGTACTTC. The gene calls are TRBV29-1 and TRBJ2-1, with D perhaps matching TRBD1 (6 bases). The J call is uncertain, as TRBJ2-7 better fits the DNA end. The CDR3 has 15 residues. From germline, CDR1 is SQVTM and CDR2 ANQGSEA.

Concerning this clonotype itself: This clone may be a read error of a much larger clone one base away. The CDR3 reads CASSPLPAVGGAVYNEQFF. The CDR3 bases are TGTGCCAGCTCACCACTCCCCGCGGTTGGCGGGGCAGTTTACAATGAGCAGTTCTTC. The rearrangement uses TRBV18 and TRBJ2-1; weak D call: TRBD2 (6 bases). Trimming stripped 1 base from V and 4 bases from J, with 23 bases between. Germline CDR1 KGHSH, CDR2 LQKENI. The CDR3 is made up of 19 amino acids.

At least ten counts were recorded for this clonotype. The CDR3 loop is CASSLNSQNYGYTF. In DNA form, the CDR3 reads TGTGCCAGCAGCTTAAATTCCCAAAACTATGGCTACACCTTC. This chain links TRBV7-2 with TRBJ1-2; D remains ambiguous. From germline, CDR1 is SGHTA and CDR2 FQGNSA. Trimming removed 2 bases from V and 2 bases from J, with 9 bases in between. CDR3 length: 14 residues.

The genes are TRBV10-3 and TRBJ2-4; perhaps TRBD2 as D (6 bases). V lost 2 bases and J 2 bases, leaving 7 bases between the germline ends. Looked up from germline, CDR1 is ENHRY and CDR2 is SYGVKD. The CDR3 is made up of 14 amino acids. CDR3 in DNA: TGTGCCATCAGTGAGGGGGGGTCCAAAAACATTCAGTACTTC. It translates to CAISEGGSKNIQYF.

This clonotype has ten or more counts. The chain joins TRBV6-5 to TRBJ2-1, with 7 bases identical to TRBD2. Germline assignment: CDR1 MNHEY and CDR2 SVGAGI. The CDR3 has 21 amino acids. J was trimmed by 5 bases and V by 0 bases; bases with no gene match: 22. CDR3 DNA sequence: TGTGCCAGCAGTTACTCTTGGAACTTTGGCGGGGAGGGTCTGGCACACAATGAGCAGTTCTTC. Translation gives CASSYSWNFGGEGLAHNEQFF.

V gene TRBV7-2 combines with J gene TRBJ2-1, with D unresolved. The CDR3 consists of 14 residues. The germline gives CDR1 SGHTA, CDR2 FQGNSA. V was pared by 9 bases and J by 0 bases, with 12 bases between. CDR3 DNA sequence: TGTGCCAGTCAGCCTTTGAGCTCCTACAATGAGCAGTTCTTC. Translation gives CASQPLSSYNEQFF.

The chain recombines TRBV5-1 with TRBJ2-1; 11 bases agree with TRBD2. Germline loops: CDR1 SGHRS, CDR2 YFSETQ. This CDR3 spans 16 amino acids. Losses at the gene ends were 0 bases for V and 4 bases for J; bases not matched to a gene: 3. The CDR3 region is CASSLDTSGGYNEQFF. The CDR3 bases are TGCGCCAGCAGCTTGGATACTAGCGGGGGTTACAATGAGCAGTTCTTC.

This chain joins TRBV25-1 and TRBJ1-1; D ambiguous. Germline assignment: CDR1 MGHDK and CDR2 SYGVNS. The CDR3 extends over 15 amino acids. Trimming stripped 4 bases from V and 0 bases from J, with 12 bases between. This chain's CDR3 is CASSGPIGLNTEAFF. The CDR3 nucleotides read TGTGCCAGCAGTGGACCCATAGGGTTGAACACTGAAGCTTTCTTT.

This clonotype occurred many times. This chain uses TRBV20-1 with TRBJ2-3, with D uncertain. The CDR3 length is 12 residues. Trimming pared 1 base from V and 5 bases from J, leaving 7 bases between. Germline lookup yields CDR1 DFQATT and CDR2 SNEGSKA (reference sequence). This CDR3 is CSARGPRDTQYF. CDR3 DNA: TGCAGTGCTAGAGGCCCTCGAGATACGCAGTATTTT.

This clonotype has at least ten counts. The rearrangement uses TRBV28 and TRBJ2-7, with D possibly being TRBD2 (7 bases). This CDR3 has 13 amino acids. V shed 10 bases and J shed 2 bases, with 15 bases lying between them. CDR1 and CDR2 (germline): MDHEN, SYDVKM. The CDR3 sequence is CATRREGAYEQYF. The CDR3, as DNA: TGTGCCACCCGGAGGGAGGGGGCCTACGAGCAGTACTTC.

J is TRBJ1-2 and V is TRBV12-3 or TRBV12-4; TRBD1 matches 7 bases. Trimming at V came to 6 bases and at J to 0 bases, leaving 7 bases not matched to a gene. This CDR3 has 15 amino acids. In nucleotides, the CDR3 is TGTGCCAGCAGGCCACAGGGGTTAGCTAACTATGGCTACACCTTC. Encoded protein: CASRPQGLANYGYTF.

On this clonotype: Just one base apart from a much larger clone, this may be a read error. The V and J genes are TRBV2 and TRBJ2-5; 9 bases line up with TRBD1. The CDR3 spans 13 residues. The germline gives CDR1 SNHLY, CDR2 FYNNEI. V gave up 7 bases and J gave up 11 bases; unmatched junction bases: 11. CDR3 nucleotides: TGTGCCAGCACTGGACAGGGGTACAATGAGCAGTACTTC. It specifies CASTGQGYNEQYF.

This clonotype was seen a handful of times. The chain's CDR3 is CASSFGRGDRNQPQHF. CDR3 sequence (DNA): TGTGCCAGCAGTTTCGGCAGGGGTGATCGCAATCAGCCCCAGCATTTT. This chain joins TRBV27 and TRBJ1-5, with a tentative D call TRBD1 (6 bases). This CDR3 region has 16 residues. Trimming left V 3 bases short and J 2 bases short, with 14 bases between. Germline lookup yields CDR1 MNHEY and CDR2 SMNVEV (reference sequence).

This clonotype was detected many times. This rearrangement joins TRBV28 to TRBJ1-5, with D possibly matching TRBD1 (6 bases). The V gene lost 1 base and the J gene lost 0 bases, with 13 bases spanning the gap. The CDR3 covers 17 residues. Germline CDR1 reads MDHEN; CDR2 reads SYDVKM. The CDR3: CASSLLVGANSNQPQHF. In DNA, the CDR3 is TGTGCCAGCAGTTTATTAGTGGGGGCCAATAGCAATCAGCCCCAGCATTTT.

This clonotype was recorded once. A much larger clone is a single base away; this may be a read error. The chain recombines TRBV3-1 with TRBJ1-2, with D perhaps TRBD1 (5 bases). Trimming left V 4 bases short and J 8 bases short, with 14 bases between. Germline CDR1 LGHDT, CDR2 YNNKEL (reference sequence). The CDR3 consists of 13 residues. The CDR3 nucleotides read TGTGCCAGCAGCCTTGGGACCGTCAAAGGCTACACCTTC. As protein: CASSLGTVKGYTF.

This clonotype was detected many times. This chain uses TRBV5-1 with TRBJ2-3; D is possibly TRBD2 (6 bases). This CDR3 comprises 14 residues. The germline V gene encodes CDR1 SGHRS and CDR2 YFSETQ. Trimming took off 0 bases at V and 4 bases at J, with 9 bases between the two ends. The CDR3 coding sequence is TGCGCCAGCAGCTTGGATAGCGGCCCAGATACGCAGTATTTT. Protein sequence: CASSLDSGPDTQYF. Using reference TRBV5-1 and TRBJ2-3 for the parts outside the CDR3, the full variable domain is KAGVTQTPRYLIKTRGQQVTLSCSPISGHRSVSWYQQTPGQGLQFLFEYFSETQRNKGNFPGRFSGRQFSNSRSEMNVSTLELGDSALYLCASSLDSGPDTQYFGPGTRLTVL.

J is TRBJ2-2 and V is TRBV20-1; possible D gene TRBD2, 6 bases. Trimming shortened V by 4 bases and J by 2 bases, and 11 bases separated the two germline ends. The CDR3 runs to 14 residues. The germline V gene encodes CDR1 DFQATT and CDR2 SNEGSKA (reference sequence). The CDR3 DNA reads TGCAGTGCTAAAGGGACTGCTAACACCGGGGAGCTGTTTTTT. This encodes CSAKGTANTGELFF.

This clonotype was counted many times. V and J are TRBV7-9 and TRBJ2-5, with D perhaps matching TRBD1 (6 bases). The CDR3 extends over 14 amino acids. Germline assignment: CDR1 SEHNR and CDR2 FQNEAQ (reference sequence). Trimming left V 6 bases short and J 1 base short, with 12 bases between. The CDR3 sequence: CASSSKTGQETQYF. The CDR3 DNA is TGTGCCAGCAGTAGTAAGACAGGCCAAGAGACCCAGTACTTC.

There are many counts of this clonotype. This rearrangement joins TRBV4-3 to TRBJ2-5, with D perhaps matching TRBD1 or TRBD2 (6 bases each). The V gene lost 0 bases and the J gene lost 4 bases, with 15 bases spanning the gap. Germline CDR1 and CDR2: LGHNA and YSLEER. This CDR3 has 16 residues. The chain's CDR3 is CASSQEVGGRGETQYF. CDR3 in DNA: TGCGCCAGCAGCCAAGAAGTTGGGGGGCGCGGAGAGACCCAGTACTTC.

The chain recombines TRBV25-1 with TRBJ1-1; D unclear. The V gene's germline CDR1 is MGHDK and CDR2 SYGVNS. V was shortened by 4 bases and J by 0 bases, with 12 bases between the two germline ends. The CDR3 has 15 residues. This chain's CDR3 is CASSGSRVVNTEAFF. CDR3 sequence (DNA): TGTGCCAGCAGTGGGTCGCGGGTTGTGAACACTGAAGCTTTCTTT.

This clonotype was counted many times. CDR3 residues: CASSLARTTRANEQFF. In nucleotides, the CDR3 is TGTGCCAGCAGTTTAGCGCGGACTACTCGGGCCAATGAGCAGTTCTTC. The chain joins TRBV12-3 or TRBV12-4 to TRBJ2-1; perhaps TRBD2 as D (6 bases). CDR3 size: 16 residues. Trimming took 0 bases from V and 6 from J, leaving 15 bases between them.